This T cell receptor (beta chain) was found in a study of cytomegalovirus exposure and HLA in healthy donors. A note on this clone: Its antigen is not known.

Sequencing was performed with immunoSEQ multiplex PCR; in TCRdb, only in-frame clones are kept and a portion is missing. Among around 180,000 clones listed, more than 80% were seen once. V lost 0 bases to trimming and J lost 8 bases, with 7 bases between them. The V gene's germline CDR1 is SEHNR and CDR2 FQNEAQ (reference sequence). The CDR3 length is 12 residues. Study-wide results and caveats: There were about 160 TCR beta chains listed as cytomegalovirus-associated.

The sequence came from a man in his late teens or twenties in good health and CMV-seropositive. Material for sequencing was PBMCs. The chain joins TRBV7-9 to TRBJ1-1; D is unclear. Here the CDR3 reads CASSLATQEAFF. The CDR3 DNA sequence: TGTGCCAGCAGCTTAGCTACACAAGAAGCTTTCTTT.